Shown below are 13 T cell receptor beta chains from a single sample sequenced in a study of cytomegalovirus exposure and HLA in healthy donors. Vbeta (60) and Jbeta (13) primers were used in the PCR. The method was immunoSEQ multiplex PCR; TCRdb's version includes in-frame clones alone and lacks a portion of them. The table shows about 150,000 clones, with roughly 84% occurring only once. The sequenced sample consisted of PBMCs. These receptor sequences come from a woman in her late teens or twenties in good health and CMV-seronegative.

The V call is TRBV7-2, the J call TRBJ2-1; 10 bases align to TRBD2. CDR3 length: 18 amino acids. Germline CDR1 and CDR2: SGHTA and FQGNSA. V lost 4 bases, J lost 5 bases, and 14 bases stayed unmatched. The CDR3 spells CASSSDGLAVITHNEQFF. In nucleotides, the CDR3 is TGTGCCAGCAGCTCGGACGGACTAGCGGTGATTACCCACAATGAGCAGTTCTTC.

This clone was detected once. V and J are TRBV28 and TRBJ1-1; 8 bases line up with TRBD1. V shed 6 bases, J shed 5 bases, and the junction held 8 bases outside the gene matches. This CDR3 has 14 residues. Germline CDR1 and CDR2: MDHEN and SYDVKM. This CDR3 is CASRPDRVGTEAFF. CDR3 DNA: TGTGCCAGCAGGCCGGACAGGGTAGGGACTGAAGCTTTCTTT.

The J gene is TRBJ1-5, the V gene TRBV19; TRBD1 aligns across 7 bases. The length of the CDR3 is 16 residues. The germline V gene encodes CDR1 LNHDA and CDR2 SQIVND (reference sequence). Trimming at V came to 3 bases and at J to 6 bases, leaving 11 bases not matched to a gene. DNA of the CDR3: TGTGCCAGTAGTATGGGGGACAGCTTTAGTGCTCAGCCCCAGCATTTT. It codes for CASSMGDSFSAQPQHF.

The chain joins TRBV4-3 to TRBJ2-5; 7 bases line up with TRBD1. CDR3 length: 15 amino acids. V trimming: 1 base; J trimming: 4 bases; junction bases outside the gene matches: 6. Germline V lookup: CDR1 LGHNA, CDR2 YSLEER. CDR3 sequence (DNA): TGCGCCAGCAGCCAAGTTACGACAGGGCCAGAGACCCAGTACTTC. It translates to CASSQVTTGPETQYF.

In nucleotides, the CDR3 is TGTGCCAGCAGTGAAGCCCTGGTGGGGCACGACGAGCAGTACTTC. It translates to CASSEALVGHDEQYF. J is TRBJ2-7 and V is TRBV2; maybe TRBD1 (5 bases). CDR1 is SNHLY and CDR2 is FYNNEI in the germline V gene. The CDR3 is made up of 15 amino acids. The V gene lost 0 bases and the J gene lost 5 bases, with 14 bases spanning the gap.

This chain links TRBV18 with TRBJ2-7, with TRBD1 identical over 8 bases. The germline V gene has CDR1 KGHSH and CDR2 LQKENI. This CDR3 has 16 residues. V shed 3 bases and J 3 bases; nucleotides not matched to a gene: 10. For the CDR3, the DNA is TGTGCCAGCTCACCCCTTGGTACAGGGGGAGGCTACGAGCAGTACTTC. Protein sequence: CASSPLGTGGGYEQYF.

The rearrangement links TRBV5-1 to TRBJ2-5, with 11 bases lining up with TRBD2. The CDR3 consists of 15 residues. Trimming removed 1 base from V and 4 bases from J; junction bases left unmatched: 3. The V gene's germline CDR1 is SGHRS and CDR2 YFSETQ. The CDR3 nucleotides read TGCGCCAGCAGCTTGTCACTAGCGGGAGTAGAGACCCAGTACTTC. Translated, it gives CASSLSLAGVETQYF.

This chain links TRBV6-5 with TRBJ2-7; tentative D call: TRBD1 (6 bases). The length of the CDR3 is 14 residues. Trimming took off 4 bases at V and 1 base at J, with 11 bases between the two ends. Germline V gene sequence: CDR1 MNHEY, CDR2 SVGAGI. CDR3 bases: TGTGCCAGCAGTTTCTCGGGACATTCCTACGAGCAGTACTTC. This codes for CASSFSGHSYEQYF.

The CDR3 region is CASSLAGTGASLYGYTF. The CDR3 nucleotides read TGTGCCAGCAGCTTAGCCGGGACAGGGGCCTCCCTCTATGGCTACACCTTC. V gene TRBV13 combines with J gene TRBJ1-2; TRBD1 matches 10 bases. Germline trimming cut 1 base from V and 4 bases from J; bases unmatched to any gene: 9. There are 17 residues in the CDR3. Per germline, CDR1 PRHDT and CDR2 FYEKMQ (reference sequence).

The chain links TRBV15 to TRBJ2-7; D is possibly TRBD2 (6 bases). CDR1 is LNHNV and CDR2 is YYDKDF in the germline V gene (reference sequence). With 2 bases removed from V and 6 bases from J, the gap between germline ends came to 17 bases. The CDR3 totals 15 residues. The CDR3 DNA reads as TGTGCCACCAGCAGAAGACTAGGGGAGAGGGGCGAGCAGTACTTC. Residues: CATSRRLGERGEQYF.

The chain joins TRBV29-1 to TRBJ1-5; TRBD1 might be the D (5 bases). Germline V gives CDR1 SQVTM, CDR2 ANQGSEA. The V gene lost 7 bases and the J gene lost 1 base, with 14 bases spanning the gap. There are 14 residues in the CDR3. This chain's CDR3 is CSAGGGSSNQPQHF. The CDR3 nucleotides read TGCAGCGCGGGGGGAGGGTCCAGCAATCAGCCCCAGCATTTT.

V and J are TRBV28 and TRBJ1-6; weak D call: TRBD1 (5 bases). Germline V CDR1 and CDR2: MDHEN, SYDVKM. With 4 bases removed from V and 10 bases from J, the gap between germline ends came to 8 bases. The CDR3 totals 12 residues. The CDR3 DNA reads TGTGCCAGCAGTTCAGGGTCATCACCCCTCCACTTT. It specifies CASSSGSSPLHF.

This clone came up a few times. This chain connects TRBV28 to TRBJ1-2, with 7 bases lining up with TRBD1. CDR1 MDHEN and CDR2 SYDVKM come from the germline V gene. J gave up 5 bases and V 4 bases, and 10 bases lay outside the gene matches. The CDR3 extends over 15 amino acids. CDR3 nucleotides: TGTGCCAGCAGTTCCCAGGGGGGCGAGGTTTATGGCTACACCTTC. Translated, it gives CASSSQGGEVYGYTF.